Presented here are 16 T cell receptor beta chains from one specimen sequenced in a study of molecular identifiers for immune sequencing clone quantification. TCRdb processed the PCR reads anew with MiXCR; each CDR3 protein has one entry. The data contain approximately 500,000 distinct CDR3 sequences, about a fifth of them singletons. The specimen sequenced was naive CD8+ T cells from blood, with Jurkat cell RNA spiked in. The subset here: FACS-sorted CD8+CD4-CCR7+CD45RA+ naive T cells. All receptors derive from a human donor in good health. Some libraries in this study had Jurkat cell RNA spiked in.

The gene calls are TRBV9 and TRBJ2-5, with a possible D match to TRBD2 (6 bases). Trimming removed 3 bases at V and 1 base at J, with 10 bases between. This CDR3 spans 14 amino acids. Germline CDR1 SGDLS, CDR2 YYNGEE. The CDR3 here is CASSAGTLQETQYF. The CDR3, as DNA: TGTGCCAGCAGCGCAGGGACTCTCCAAGAGACCCAGTACTTC.

This clonotype was found many times. The chain joins TRBV4-3 to TRBJ1-4; tentative D call: TRBD1 (6 bases). Germline V gives CDR1 LGHNA, CDR2 YSLEER. There are 16 residues in the CDR3. Between the trimmed V and J ends, which lost 0 bases and 7 bases, there was a span of 15 bases. Here the CDR3 reads CASSQDRGPSTEKLFF. In DNA form, the CDR3 reads TGCGCCAGCAGCCAAGACAGGGGCCCCTCAACTGAAAAACTGTTTTTT.

Concerning this clonotype itself: One base away lies a much larger clone, so this may be a sequencing read error. The gene calls are TRBV4-3 and TRBJ1-3; the match to TRBD1 covers 7 bases. This CDR3 spans 16 amino acids. Germline V CDR1 and CDR2: LGHNA, YSLEER. Unmatched junction bases numbered 5, after V lost 1 base and J lost 2 bases. This CDR3 is CASSQGFGTAGNTIYF. DNA of the CDR3: TGCGCCAGCAGCCAAGGTTTCGGGACAGCTGGAAACACCATATATTTT.

The chain's CDR3 is CASSSSGQVVSGANVLTF. CDR3 nucleotide sequence: TGTGCCAGCAGTTCCTCGGGACAGGTCGTCTCTGGGGCCAACGTCCTGACTTTC. This chain joins TRBV28 and TRBJ2-6, with 8 bases matching TRBD1. The germline gives CDR1 MDHEN, CDR2 SYDVKM. The CDR3 totals 18 residues. V lost 4 bases and J lost 0; bases outside the gene matches: 8.

This chain uses TRBV18 with TRBJ2-1, with TRBD2 matching 9 bases. Trimming removed 5 bases from V and 6 bases from J; junction bases left unmatched: 11. CDR1 is KGHSH, CDR2 LQKENI, per germline. The CDR3 is 16 amino acids. The CDR3 DNA reads as TGTGCCAGCTCAGACCTGGGACTAGCAGACCCCAATGAGCAGTTCTTC. Translating gives CASSDLGLADPNEQFF.

The table lists this clonotype with many counts. The CDR3 coding sequence is TGCAGCGTGCTAAAGTCGAACACCGGGGAGCTGTTTTTT. Amino acids: CSVLKSNTGELFF. The V and J genes are TRBV29-1 and TRBJ2-2; unclear D gene. Germline CDR1 reads SQVTM; CDR2 reads ANQGSEA. V was clipped by 6 bases and J by 0 bases, with 8 bases between them. CDR3 length equals 13 residues.

Concerning this clonotype: One end of the junction is discordant with germline, which a read error may explain. The chain uses TRBV15 and TRBJ2-5; a weak D match, TRBD1 (5 bases). Germline values: CDR1 LNHNV, CDR2 YYDKDF (reference sequence). The CDR3 is made up of 13 amino acids. The CDR3 region is CVTSRTTVETQYF. The DNA for the CDR3 is TGTGTCACCAGCAGAACGACAGTCGAGACCCAGTACTTC.

To note about this clonotype: Being one base from a much bigger clone, this may be a read error. The V and J genes are TRBV7-3 and TRBJ2-7; the match to TRBD1 covers 8 bases. The length of the CDR3 is 12 residues. V was clipped by 5 bases and J by 9 bases; unmatched bases: 6. Looked up from germline, CDR1 is SGHTA and CDR2 is FQGTGA. The CDR3 DNA sequence: TGTGCCAGCAGCATGGGACAGGAGGCGCAGTACTTC. It specifies CASSMGQEAQYF.

The chain couples TRBV16 to TRBJ1-1, with unresolved D. CDR1 is KGHSY, CDR2 FQNENV, per germline. The V end lost 0 bases, the J end lost 5 bases, and 10 bases lay between the germline ends. This CDR3 contains 14 residues. The CDR3 loop is CASSQSAVRTEAFF. The CDR3 bases are TGTGCCAGCAGCCAATCGGCAGTCAGGACTGAAGCTTTCTTT.

On this clonotype itself: At one boundary the junction diverges from the germline segment, which might be a read error. V and J are TRBV7-9 and TRBJ2-3; D might be TRBD2 (5 bases). The CDR3 is 19 amino acids. The germline V gene encodes CDR1 SEHNR and CDR2 FQNEAQ (reference sequence). This CDR3 is CAGSSTLSGDLLGTDTQYF. CDR3 bases: TGTGCCGGCAGCTCCACCCTGAGCGGCGACCTGCTAGGCACAGATACGCAGTATTTT.

V and J are TRBV12-3 or TRBV12-4 and TRBJ1-2, with TRBD1 identical over 7 bases. This CDR3 region has 15 residues. V shed 3 bases, J shed 7 bases, and the junction held 11 bases outside the gene matches. As DNA, the CDR3 is TGTGCCAGCAGTTTGGGGCAGGGGGATTATTCTGGCTACACCTTC. It translates to CASSLGQGDYSGYTF.

The chain links TRBV20-1 to TRBJ2-1; 9 bases match TRBD2. The V and J ends lost 0 bases and 9 bases, in that order; junction bases with no gene match: 9. Germline V gene lookup returns CDR1 DFQATT and CDR2 SNEGSKA (reference sequence). The CDR3 length is 15 residues. The CDR3 spells CSARDLAGDDSEQFF. DNA of the CDR3: TGCAGTGCTAGAGATTTAGCGGGAGACGACAGTGAGCAGTTCTTC.

This clonotype showed up many times. The genes are TRBV2 and TRBJ1-5, with D uncertain. V lost 2 bases and J lost 7, with 18 bases in between. Germline V gene data show CDR1 as SNHLY and CDR2 as FYNNEI. The CDR3 is made up of 16 amino acids. CDR3 region: CASSESDLRLKQPQHF. CDR3 in DNA: TGTGCCAGCAGTGAAAGCGACTTAAGGCTTAAGCAGCCCCAGCATTTT.

This sequence joins TRBV6-2 or TRBV6-3 and TRBJ2-1, with D possibly being TRBD1 or TRBD2 (5 bases each). The CDR3 extends over 14 amino acids. V was clipped by 10 bases and J by 6 bases, with 19 bases between them. From germline, CDR1 is MNHEY and CDR2 SVGEGT. This CDR3 reads CATYRWGLGNEQFF. CDR3 in DNA: TGTGCCACGTATAGGTGGGGGTTAGGCAATGAGCAGTTCTTC.

With respect to this clonotype: A read error may be the cause here, since a much bigger clone is one base away. The chain carries TRBV29-1 and TRBJ2-7, with D possibly TRBD1 on 7 matching bases. This CDR3 region has 14 residues. Trimming took 4 bases from V and 2 from J, leaving 15 bases between them. From germline, CDR1 is SQVTM and CDR2 ANQGSEA. The CDR3 DNA reads as TGCAGCGTTGCAGGAGGGGGCAGTCCCTACGAGCAGTACTTC. This gives the protein CSVAGGGSPYEQYF.

This clonotype has at least ten counts. The rearrangement links TRBV5-1 to TRBJ2-7, with D maybe TRBD1 (6 bases). Germline values: CDR1 SGHRS, CDR2 YFSETQ. V lost 2 bases and J lost 0, with 15 bases in between. The length of the CDR3 is 16 residues. CDR3 residues: CASSFGGVSSSYEQYF. The CDR3 DNA follows: TGCGCCAGCAGCTTTGGGGGCGTTTCAAGCTCCTACGAGCAGTACTTC.